The rows below give T cell receptor beta chains drawn from one sample of a study of cytomegalovirus exposure and HLA in healthy donors. The table came from immunoSEQ multiplex PCR; TCRdb's copy has only in-frame clones and leaves some out. The table lists 120,000 or so clones, 78% of them singletons, with about a tenth in the top ten. The sample consisted of PBMCs. These receptors were obtained from a man in his thirties or forties in good health and CMV-seropositive. Each CDR3 is given with its conserved first and last residue. The order of the fields is V gene, CDR3 length, D gene, J gene, clone size, CDR3 protein, CDR3 DNA. A D gene is named only where the DNA matches it firmly. Rows give clone size only sometimes, using once, few, many, or a class for an expanded clone.

V gene: TRBV5-6
CDR3 length: 17
D gene: -
J gene: TRBJ1-2
clone size: -
CDR3 protein: CASSLVVAGQANYGYTF
CDR3 DNA: TGTGCCAGCAGCTTGGTGGTCGCAGGCCAAGCTAACTATGGCTACACCTTC

V gene: TRBV29-1
CDR3 length: 14
D gene: -
J gene: TRBJ1-1
clone size: few
CDR3 protein: CSVGNRDMNTEAFF
CDR3 DNA: TGCAGCGTTGGAAACAGGGACATGAACACTGAAGCTTTCTTT

V gene: TRBV5-1
CDR3 length: 15
D gene: TRBD1
J gene: TRBJ2-7
clone size: -
CDR3 protein: CASSGGGTGSYEQYF
CDR3 DNA: TGCGCCAGCAGCGGGGGTGGGACAGGGTCCTACGAGCAGTACTTC

V gene: TRBV28
CDR3 length: 15
D gene: TRBD2
J gene: TRBJ2-2
clone size: -
CDR3 protein: CASRILAGGTGELFF
CDR3 DNA: TGTGCCAGCAGGATCCTAGCGGGAGGAACCGGGGAGCTGTTTTTT

V gene: TRBV11-2
CDR3 length: 16
D gene: TRBD2
J gene: TRBJ2-3
clone size: -
CDR3 protein: CASSLEVAGGKDTQYF
CDR3 DNA: TGTGCCAGCAGCTTAGAGGTAGCGGGAGGTAAAGATACGCAGTATTTT

V gene: TRBV11-1
CDR3 length: 14
D gene: -
J gene: TRBJ2-5
clone size: -
CDR3 protein: CASSLAPDRETQYF
CDR3 DNA: TGTGCCAGCAGCTTAGCCCCCGACAGGGAGACCCAGTACTTC

V gene: TRBV29-1
CDR3 length: 12
D gene: -
J gene: TRBJ2-1
clone size: -
CDR3 protein: CSVVGTNQIPFF
CDR3 DNA: TGCAGCGTTGTTGGCACCAACCAAATCCCGTTCTTC

V gene: TRBV9
CDR3 length: 15
D gene: -
J gene: TRBJ1-5
clone size: few
CDR3 protein: CASSVVYRSNQPQHF
CDR3 DNA: TGTGCCAGCAGCGTAGTTTACAGGAGTAATCAGCCCCAGCATTTT

V gene: TRBV11-2
CDR3 length: 15
D gene: TRBD2
J gene: TRBJ2-3
clone size: -
CDR3 protein: CASRYGTSGRYTQYF
CDR3 DNA: TGTGCCAGCCGTTACGGGACTAGCGGGAGATATACGCAGTATTTT

V gene: TRBV19
CDR3 length: 15
D gene: TRBD1
J gene: TRBJ1-2
clone size: -
CDR3 protein: CASSMPGQGGYGYTF
CDR3 DNA: TGTGCCAGTAGTATGCCGGGACAGGGGGGCTATGGCTACACCTTC

V gene: TRBV2
CDR3 length: 15
D gene: -
J gene: TRBJ1-4
clone size: few
CDR3 protein: CASMPQGATNEKLFF
CDR3 DNA: TGTGCCAGCATGCCCCAAGGGGCAACTAATGAAAAACTGTTTTTT

V gene: TRBV6-6
CDR3 length: 13
D gene: -
J gene: TRBJ2-2
clone size: few
CDR3 protein: CASSQGIIGELFF
CDR3 DNA: TGTGCCAGCAGCCAGGGAATAATCGGGGAGCTGTTTTTT

V gene: TRBV11-2
CDR3 length: 15
D gene: TRBD1
J gene: TRBJ1-4
clone size: -
CDR3 protein: CASSVRGVGIEKLFF
CDR3 DNA: TGTGCCAGCAGCGTCAGGGGGGTGGGAATTGAAAAACTGTTTTTT

V gene: TRBV7-9
CDR3 length: 19
D gene: TRBD2
J gene: TRBJ2-7
clone size: once
CDR3 protein: CASSPILAGAGSPQYEQYF
CDR3 DNA: TGTGCCAGCAGCCCGATACTAGCGGGAGCGGGTTCCCCTCAGTACGAGCAGTACTTC

V gene: TRBV5-4
CDR3 length: 17
D gene: -
J gene: TRBJ2-3
clone size: -
CDR3 protein: CASSLGVADLATDTQYF
CDR3 DNA: TGTGCCAGCAGCCTAGGAGTAGCCGACCTTGCCACAGATACGCAGTATTTT

V gene: TRBV13
CDR3 length: 16
D gene: -
J gene: TRBJ2-7
clone size: -
CDR3 protein: CASSLGTGTGPYEQYF
CDR3 DNA: TGTGCCAGCAGCTTAGGGACAGGGACTGGCCCCTACGAGCAGTACTTC

V gene: TRBV11-2
CDR3 length: 13
D gene: TRBD1
J gene: TRBJ2-4
clone size: few
CDR3 protein: CASSFGTGGVQYF
CDR3 DNA: TGTGCCAGCAGCTTCGGGACAGGCGGGGTTCAGTACTTC

V gene: TRBV4-3
CDR3 length: 14
D gene: -
J gene: TRBJ2-7
clone size: -
CDR3 protein: CASSQGLLAREQYF
CDR3 DNA: TGCGCCAGCAGCCAAGGACTTCTAGCCCGAGAGCAGTACTTC

V gene: TRBV7-9
CDR3 length: 16
D gene: -
J gene: TRBJ1-3
clone size: once
CDR3 protein: CASSLIEVTSGNTIYF
CDR3 DNA: TGTGCCAGCAGCTTAATTGAGGTGACCTCTGGAAACACCATATATTTT

V gene: TRBV4-1
CDR3 length: 17
D gene: TRBD2
J gene: TRBJ2-1
clone size: -
CDR3 protein: CASSQDETSGTYNEQFF
CDR3 DNA: TGCGCCAGCAGCCAAGATGAGACTAGCGGGACCTACAATGAGCAGTTCTTC

V gene: TRBV5-8
CDR3 length: 16
D gene: -
J gene: TRBJ1-5
clone size: -
CDR3 protein: CASSPLVVRSNQPQHF
CDR3 DNA: TGTGCCAGCAGCCCCTTGGTGGTCAGGAGCAATCAGCCCCAGCATTTT

V gene: TRBV27
CDR3 length: 14
D gene: -
J gene: TRBJ2-6
clone size: -
CDR3 protein: CASSFLSGANVLTF
CDR3 DNA: TGTGCCAGCAGTTTCCTCTCTGGGGCCAACGTCCTGACTTTC

V gene: TRBV6-1
CDR3 length: 12
D gene: -
J gene: TRBJ1-1
clone size: -
CDR3 protein: CASTNPGTEAFF
CDR3 DNA: TGTGCCAGCACAAACCCGGGAACTGAAGCTTTCTTT

V gene: TRBV5-1
CDR3 length: 14
D gene: TRBD1
J gene: TRBJ2-7
clone size: -
CDR3 protein: CASSLGQGSYEQYF
CDR3 DNA: TGCGCCAGCAGTTTGGGACAGGGCTCCTACGAGCAGTACTTC